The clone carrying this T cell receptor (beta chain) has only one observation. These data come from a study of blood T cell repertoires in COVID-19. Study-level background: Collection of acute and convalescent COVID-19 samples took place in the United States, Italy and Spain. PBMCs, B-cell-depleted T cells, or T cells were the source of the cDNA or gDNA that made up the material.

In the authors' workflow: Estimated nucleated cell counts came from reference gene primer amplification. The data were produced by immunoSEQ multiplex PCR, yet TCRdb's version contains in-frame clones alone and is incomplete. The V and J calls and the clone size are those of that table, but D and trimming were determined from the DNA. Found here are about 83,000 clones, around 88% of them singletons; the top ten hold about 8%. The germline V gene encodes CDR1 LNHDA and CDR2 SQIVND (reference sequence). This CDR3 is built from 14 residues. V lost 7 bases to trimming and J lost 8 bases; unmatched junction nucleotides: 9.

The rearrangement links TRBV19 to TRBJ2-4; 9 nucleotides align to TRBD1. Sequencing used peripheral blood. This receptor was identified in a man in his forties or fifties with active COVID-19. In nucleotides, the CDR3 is TGTGCCAGTACCATGGGACAGGGAGCGGACATTCAGTACTTC. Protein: CASTMGQGADIQYF.